The 7 T cell receptor beta chains below were found in one sample sequenced in a study of cytomegalovirus exposure and HLA in healthy donors. PCR amplification relied on 60 Vbeta primers (plus 13 Jbeta primers). The table came from immunoSEQ multiplex PCR; TCRdb's copy has only in-frame clones and leaves some out. The sample has more than 90,000 clones; 60% to 80% are singletons. Sequencing input: PBMCs. The receptors here all came from a man between 45 and 60 years old in good health and CMV-seropositive.

The chain recombines TRBV4-2 with TRBJ1-1; 7 nucleotides agree with TRBD1. The CDR3 runs 15 residues. CDR1 and CDR2 from the germline V gene are LGHNA and YNFKEQ. V trimming: 4 bases; J trimming: 3 bases; junction bases outside the gene matches: 8. This CDR3 is CASSPTLGTDTEAFF. CDR3 coding DNA: TGTGCCAGCAGCCCCACCCTCGGGACAGACACTGAAGCTTTCTTT.

This clone was seen only a few times. The gene calls are TRBV5-1 and TRBJ2-1; tentatively, D is TRBD1 (8 bases). The CDR3 loop spans 15 amino acids. The V end lost 0 bases, the J end lost 8 bases, and 15 bases lay between the germline ends. Germline V gives CDR1 SGHRS, CDR2 YFSETQ. The CDR3 spells CASSLVTGEGDEQFF. CDR3 coding DNA: TGCGCCAGCAGCTTGGTGACAGGGGAGGGCGATGAGCAGTTCTTC.

The chain joins TRBV7-9 to TRBJ1-2; 9 bases fit TRBD1. CDR3 length equals 17 residues. Unmatched junction bases numbered 15, after V lost 7 bases and J lost 3 bases. Germline CDR1 is SEHNR and CDR2 is FQNEAQ (reference sequence). The CDR3 protein is CASTSNRVQGADYGYTF. CDR3 DNA sequence: TGTGCCAGCACCTCCAATAGGGTACAGGGGGCTGACTATGGCTACACCTTC.

J is TRBJ2-1 and V is TRBV6-5; 8 bases line up with TRBD1. Germline values: CDR1 MNHEY, CDR2 SVGAGI. Trimming took 2 bases from V and 1 from J; bases not matched to a gene: 1. The CDR3 contains 15 residues. CDR3 sequence: CASSYDRGSYNEQFF. In nucleotides, the CDR3 is TGTGCCAGCAGTTACGACAGGGGATCCTACAATGAGCAGTTCTTC.

This clone came up a few times. The gene calls are TRBV5-1 and TRBJ2-7; 8 nucleotides line up with TRBD1. Germline CDR1 SGHRS, CDR2 YFSETQ. The V and J ends lost 3 bases and 5 bases, in that order; junction bases with no gene match: 7. CDR3 size: 14 residues. The CDR3 nucleotides are TGCGCCAGCAGCTGGTGGACAGGGAGAGACGAGCAGTACTTC. Protein product: CASSWWTGRDEQYF.

This clone was picked up one time. This chain connects TRBV5-1 to TRBJ2-3; 10 bases agree with TRBD2. This CDR3 has 15 amino acids. After removal of 3 bases from V and 1 base from J, the junction contained 2 bases not matched to a gene. CDR1 and CDR2 from the germline V gene are SGHRS and YFSETQ. The CDR3 here is CASSSLAGGTDTQYF. The CDR3, as DNA: TGCGCCAGCAGCTCCCTAGCGGGGGGCACAGATACGCAGTATTTT.

The V call is TRBV28, the J call TRBJ2-2, with D tentatively TRBD2 (5 bases). Trimming cost V 3 bases and J 3 bases, with 11 bases left between them. The CDR3 has 15 amino acids. CDR1 and CDR2 from the germline V gene are MDHEN and SYDVKM. The CDR3 DNA sequence: TGTGCCAGCAGTTTGGCGGGCGGGTACACCGGGGAGCTGTTTTTT. Translated: CASSLAGGYTGELFF.